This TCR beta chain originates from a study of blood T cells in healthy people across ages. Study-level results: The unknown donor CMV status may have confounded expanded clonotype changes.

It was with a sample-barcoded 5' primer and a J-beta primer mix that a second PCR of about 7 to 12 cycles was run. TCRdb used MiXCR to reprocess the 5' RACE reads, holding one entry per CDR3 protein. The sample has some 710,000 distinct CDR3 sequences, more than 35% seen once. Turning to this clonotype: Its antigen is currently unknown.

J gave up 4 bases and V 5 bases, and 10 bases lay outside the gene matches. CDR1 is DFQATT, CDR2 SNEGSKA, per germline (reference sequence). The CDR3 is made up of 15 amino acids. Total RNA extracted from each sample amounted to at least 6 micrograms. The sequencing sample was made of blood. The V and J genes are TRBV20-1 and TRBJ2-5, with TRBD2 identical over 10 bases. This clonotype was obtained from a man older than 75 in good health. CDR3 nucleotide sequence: TGCAGTGCTCCTACTCTAGCGGGAGTTGGAGAGACCCAGTACTTC. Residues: CSAPTLAGVGETQYF.